The present TCR beta chain was sequenced within a study of human T cells and chemical hapten exposure. Looking at the study overall: From small differences in pooled library volume came most of the variation in per-sample TCR yields. Study results and limitations: Sensitizing with DPC caused no change in TCRs above 1 in 1000 frequency.

This clonotype was detected only a few times. The antigen is not known. From the RACE reads, TCRdb called clonotypes with MiXCR, one entry per CDR3 protein. Of about 89,000 distinct CDR3 sequences in the sample, about 11% were seen once. The time point was: patch test 2, 6 weeks after DPC sensitization. Noted treatment: therapeutic diphenylcyclopropenone sensitization with weekly scalp DPC. The CDR3 sequence is 15 residues long. The ends were cut back, 4 bases at V and 1 base at J, with 9 bases in the middle. Germline V gives CDR1 SGHNT, CDR2 YYREEE (reference sequence). This chain links TRBV5-4 with TRBJ2-6; TRBD1 is a possible D gene (5 bases). The sequencing here drew on whole blood, taken in connection with sensitization to the hapten diphenylcyclopropenone (DPC). The TCR sequence derives from a man aged 40-55 years with alopecia areata. Some clones in this sample may be carry-over from other donors' samples. CDR3 nucleotides: TGTGCCAGCAGCGGGGCCGGGTCTGGGGCCAACGTCCTGACTTTC. Protein sequence: CASSGAGSGANVLTF. The entire variable domain, with the rest obtained from reference TRBV5-4 and TRBJ2-6, is as follows: ETGVTQSPTHLIKTRGQQVTLRCSSQSGHNTVSWYQQALGQGPQFIFQYYREEENGRGNFPPRFSGLQFPNYSSELNVNALELDDSALYLCASSGAGSGANVLTFGAGSRLTVL.